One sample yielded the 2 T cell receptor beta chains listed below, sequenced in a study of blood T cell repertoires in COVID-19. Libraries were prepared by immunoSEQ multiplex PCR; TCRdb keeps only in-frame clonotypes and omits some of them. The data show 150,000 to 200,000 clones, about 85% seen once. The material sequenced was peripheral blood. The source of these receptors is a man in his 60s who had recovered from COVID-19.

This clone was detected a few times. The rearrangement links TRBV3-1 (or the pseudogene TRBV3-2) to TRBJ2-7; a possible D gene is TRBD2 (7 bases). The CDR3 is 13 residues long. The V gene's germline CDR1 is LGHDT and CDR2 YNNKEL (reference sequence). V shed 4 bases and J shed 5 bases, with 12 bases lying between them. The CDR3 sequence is CASSPGGGHEQYF. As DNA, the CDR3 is TGTGCCAGCAGCCCCGGCGGGGGCCACGAGCAGTACTTC.

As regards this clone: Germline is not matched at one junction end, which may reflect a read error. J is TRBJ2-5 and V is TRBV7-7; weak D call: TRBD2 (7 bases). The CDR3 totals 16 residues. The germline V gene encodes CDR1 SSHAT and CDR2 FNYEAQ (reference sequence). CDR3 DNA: TGTGCTAGCAGCCCGGAGTGGGCGGGGGCCCGGGAGACCCAGTACTTC. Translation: CASSPEWAGARETQYF.